This passage covers 19 T cell receptor beta chains from one sample sequenced in a study of cytomegalovirus exposure and HLA in healthy donors. The PCR employed 60 Vbeta primers together with 13 Jbeta primers. The assay was immunoSEQ multiplex PCR, and TCRdb's table has in-frame clones only and misses some. The sample gives about 150,000 clones, about 85% of which show up once; 2.3% is in the top ten. Sequenced: PBMCs. Receptors originate from a woman between 18 and 30 years old in good health and CMV-seronegative.

J is TRBJ2-7 and V is TRBV27, with D possibly TRBD1 on 5 matching bases. The germline CDR1 and CDR2 sequences are MNHEY and SMNVEV (reference sequence). CDR3 length: 15 amino acids. V dropped 3 bases and J dropped 1 base, with 13 bases sitting between them. CDR3 sequence reads: CASSFFGAGSYEQYF. In DNA form, the CDR3 reads TGTGCCAGCAGTTTTTTTGGGGCAGGGTCCTACGAGCAGTACTTC.

The V and J genes are TRBV27 and TRBJ1-5; no reliable D call. This CDR3 has 14 amino acids. Looked up from germline, CDR1 is MNHEY and CDR2 is SMNVEV (reference sequence). With 4 bases removed from V and 0 bases from J, the gap between germline ends came to 7 bases. Written as DNA, the CDR3 is TGTGCCAGCAGTTCACAGAGTAGCAATCAGCCCCAGCATTTT. Its protein is CASSSQSSNQPQHF.

The chain has TRBV27 and TRBJ1-2; D might be TRBD1 (5 bases). V was shortened by 6 bases and J by 4 bases, with 12 bases between the two germline ends. This CDR3 region has 13 residues. Germline values: CDR1 MNHEY, CDR2 SMNVEV (reference sequence). CDR3 sequence: CASSPSTAYGYTF. The CDR3 nucleotides are TGTGCCAGCAGCCCATCGACAGCCTATGGCTACACCTTC.

The rearrangement links TRBV2 to TRBJ2-7; a possible D gene is TRBD1 (6 bases). Trimming removed 6 bases at V and 3 bases at J, with 18 bases between. The CDR3 is 15 amino acids. Germline assignment: CDR1 SNHLY and CDR2 FYNNEI. The CDR3 is CASRYNRVGFYEQYF. CDR3 nucleotide sequence: TGTGCCAGCAGGTATAACAGGGTCGGGTTCTACGAGCAGTACTTC.

The genes are TRBV5-1 and TRBJ2-7, with 9 bases identical to TRBD1. The CDR3 is made up of 14 amino acids. Germline loops: CDR1 SGHRS, CDR2 YFSETQ. The trim removed 3 bases at V and 3 bases at J, leaving 4 bases unmatched. The CDR3, as DNA: TGCGCCAGCAGCTCGGGACAGGGTGACTACGAGCAGTACTTC. Encoded protein: CASSSGQGDYEQYF.

The rearrangement uses TRBV15 and TRBJ1-2; 7 positions match TRBD1. Germline CDR1 is LNHNV and CDR2 is YYDKDF (reference sequence). The V and J ends lost 3 bases and 5 bases, in that order; junction bases with no gene match: 9. CDR3 length equals 15 residues. The CDR3 loop is CATSSPTGTAYGYTF. CDR3 DNA: TGTGCCACCAGCAGTCCCACCGGGACAGCTTATGGCTACACCTTC.

The V gene is TRBV6-5, the J gene TRBJ1-2, with D possibly being TRBD1 (6 bases). V lost 0 bases, J lost 0 bases, and 11 bases lay in between. Germline lookup yields CDR1 MNHEY and CDR2 SVGAGI. The CDR3 sequence is 16 residues long. CDR3 sequence reads: CASSYSRTVANYGYTF. CDR3 DNA sequence: TGTGCCAGCAGTTACTCCCGGACAGTCGCTAACTATGGCTACACCTTC.

This chain connects TRBV11-2 to TRBJ2-7; tentatively, D is TRBD2 (6 bases). Germline CDR1 SGHAT, CDR2 FQNNGV. V lost 1 base to trimming and J lost 2 bases, with 9 bases between them. This CDR3 spans 14 amino acids. CDR3 DNA sequence: TGTGCCAGCAGCTTAGTTGGGGGGACCTACGAGCAGTACTTC. Translating gives CASSLVGGTYEQYF.

The table lists this clone with a few counts. The genes are TRBV5-4 and TRBJ2-7, with 7 nucleotides matching TRBD2. Germline loops: CDR1 SGHNT, CDR2 YYREEE (reference sequence). CDR3 length equals 12 residues. The V segment lost 4 bases and the J segment 6 bases; nucleotides outside the gene matches: 4. CDR3 DNA: TGTGCCAGCAGCCCCTCGGGGGGCGAGCAGTACTTC. The encoded protein is CASSPSGGEQYF.

The chain joins TRBV7-9 to TRBJ1-3; D may be TRBD1 (5 bases). The CDR3 totals 17 residues. Trimming stripped 6 bases from V and 4 bases from J, with 22 bases between. Per germline, CDR1 SEHNR and CDR2 FQNEAQ (reference sequence). The CDR3 region is CASRPPNQGGDGNTIYF. As DNA, the CDR3 is TGTGCCAGCAGACCACCTAATCAGGGAGGGGACGGAAACACCATATATTTT.

J is TRBJ2-6 and V is TRBV27; tentative D call: TRBD2 (5 bases). CDR3 length: 16 residues. Trimming took off 0 bases at V and 2 bases at J, with 8 bases between the two ends. Looked up from germline, CDR1 is MNHEY and CDR2 is SMNVEV (reference sequence). The CDR3 protein is CASSLSQRAGANVLTF. The CDR3 DNA reads TGTGCCAGCAGTTTATCACAGAGGGCTGGGGCCAACGTCCTGACTTTC.

The chain links TRBV23-1 to TRBJ2-7; 11 bases line up with TRBD2. Being an ORF, TRBV23-1 has a function that is uncertain. Germline trimming cut 5 bases from V and 2 bases from J; bases unmatched to any gene: 5. The CDR3 has 15 amino acids. The CDR3 protein is CASSETSGGAYEQYF. CDR3 nucleotide sequence: TGCGCCAGCAGTGAAACTAGCGGGGGCGCCTACGAGCAGTACTTC.

The chain recombines TRBV19 with TRBJ2-3, with D possibly TRBD2 on 6 matching bases. CDR1 and CDR2 (germline): LNHDA, SQIVND (reference sequence). There are 14 residues in the CDR3. The V gene lost 8 bases and the J gene lost 0 bases, with 12 bases spanning the gap. CDR3 sequence: CASGLGLSTDTQYF. For the CDR3, the DNA is TGTGCCAGTGGCCTGGGACTTAGCACAGATACGCAGTATTTT.

This rearrangement joins TRBV18 to TRBJ2-7, with D unclear. Trimming cost V 5 bases and J 3 bases, with 11 bases left between them. From germline, CDR1 is KGHSH and CDR2 LQKENI. The CDR3 sequence is 13 residues long. CDR3 in amino acids: CASSSRYVYEQYF. The CDR3 DNA reads TGTGCCAGCTCATCGAGGTACGTCTACGAGCAGTACTTC.

This chain connects TRBV2 to TRBJ2-3, with TRBD1 identical over 8 bases. CDR3 length: 13 amino acids. V was pared by 7 bases and J by 2 bases, with 2 bases of the junction left unmatched. The V gene's germline CDR1 is SNHLY and CDR2 FYNNEI. CDR3 sequence reads: CASKDRATDTQYF. CDR3 nucleotide sequence: TGTGCCAGCAAGGACAGGGCCACAGATACGCAGTATTTT. The full variable domain, rest sourced from reference TRBV2 and TRBJ2-3, is EPEVTQTPSHQVTQMGQEVILRCVPISNHLYFYWYRQILGQKVEFLVSFYNNEISEKSEIFDDQFSVERPDGSNFTLKIRSTKLEDSAMYFCASKDRATDTQYFGPGTRLTVL.

The CDR3 nucleotides read TGTGCCAGCAGTTTATCCGGACAGGGATACTCCTACGAGCAGTACTTC. Its translation is CASSLSGQGYSYEQYF. The V gene is TRBV27, the J gene TRBJ2-7; 8 positions agree with TRBD1. Trimming took 0 bases from V and 0 from J; bases not matched to a gene: 4. This CDR3 region has 16 residues. The germline gives CDR1 MNHEY, CDR2 SMNVEV (reference sequence).

The chain is built from TRBV7-3 and TRBJ2-1, with 9 nucleotides matching TRBD2. The CDR3 runs to 15 residues. V shed 5 bases, J shed 4 bases, and the junction held 6 bases outside the gene matches. The germline gives CDR1 SGHTA, CDR2 FQGTGA. CDR3 sequence (DNA): TGTGCCAGCAGCGTGACTAGCGGTACTTACAATGAGCAGTTCTTC. It codes for CASSVTSGTYNEQFF. Using reference TRBV7-3 and TRBJ2-1 for the parts outside the CDR3, the full variable domain is GAGVSQTPSNKVTEKGKYVELRCDPISGHTALYWYRQSLGQGPEFLIYFQGTGAADDSGLPNDRFFAVRPEGSVSTLKIQRTERGDSAVYLCASSVTSGTYNEQFFGPGTRLTVL.

This clone has only one observation. V and J are TRBV4-1 and TRBJ1-6; 8 bases agree with TRBD1. The CDR3 loop spans 16 amino acids. V lost 1 base, J lost 12 bases, and 11 bases stayed unmatched. The germline CDR1 and CDR2 sequences are MGHRA and YSYEKL. CDR3 sequence: CASSQAGQGRRGPLHF. DNA for the CDR3: TGCGCCAGCAGCCAAGCCGGACAGGGTAGGAGGGGACCCCTCCACTTT.

The chain couples TRBV4-1 to TRBJ1-1; weak D call: TRBD1 (5 bases). From germline, CDR1 is MGHRA and CDR2 YSYEKL. The CDR3 length is 16 residues. Trimming took off 0 bases at V and 8 bases at J, with 19 bases between the two ends. CDR3: CASSQEGVGGREEAFF. CDR3 bases: TGCGCCAGCAGCCAAGAGGGTGTGGGGGGGAGGGAGGAAGCTTTCTTT.